Following are 13 T cell receptor beta chains from one sample sequenced in a study of T-cell reconstitution after alpha-beta-depleted transplantation in children (dated by TCRdb to the mid-2010s). In the paper's terms, the treatment or condition label means: allogeneic hematopoietic cell transplantation with graft depleted of TCRalphabeta T cells and CD19 B cells. The protocol used for the library was PCR. The listed sequencing device is Illumina HiSeq 2500. To normalize quantification of the TCRbeta repertoire, the TCR libraries were built with molecular barcoding that relied on unique molecular identifiers. The public reads were run again by TCRdb, first through fastp at Q25 and then through MiXCR, and only productive beta chains were kept. Each entry merges the rows of one CDR3 protein and shows their most common DNA and genes. The sample includes approximately 520,000 distinct CDR3 sequences, with 10% to 12% observed a single time. The ten largest clones add up to 13% to 15% of the sample.

The source was PBMCs, mostly from graft donor cells, collected 180 days after TCRalphabeta/CD19-depleted stem cell transplant. The source of these receptors is a female patient aged 2-9 years who had a stem cell transplant for aplastic anemia, so the T cells may come from the graft donor.

This clonotype appeared a few times. The chain links TRBV5-1 to TRBJ1-1; 7 bases are a match to TRBD1. CDR3 length equals 14 residues. The V segment lost 4 bases and the J segment 1 base; nucleotides outside the gene matches: 4. Germline CDR1 reads SGHRS; CDR2 reads YFSETQ. CDR3 sequence reads: CASSRQGPNTEAFF. For the CDR3, the DNA is TGCGCCAGCAGCCGACAGGGACCGAACACTGAAGCTTTCTTT.

The genes are TRBV25-1 and TRBJ2-1; 8 bases are shared with TRBD2. The V and J ends lost 3 bases and 10 bases, in that order; junction bases with no gene match: 14. The CDR3 runs 16 residues. Germline V CDR1 and CDR2: MGHDK, SYGVNS. The CDR3 sequence is CASSDRMASGWSEQFF. In DNA, the CDR3 is TGTGCCAGCAGTGACAGGATGGCTAGCGGGTGGTCGGAGCAGTTCTTC.

This clonotype was picked up a small number of times. The chain combines TRBV24-1 with TRBJ2-3, with a possible D match to TRBD1 (5 bases). V dropped 9 bases and J dropped 0 bases, with 18 bases sitting between them. From germline, CDR1 is KGHDR and CDR2 SFDVKD. The CDR3 has 16 amino acids. In DNA form, the CDR3 reads TGTGCCACCCGAGCACCGGACATCGTTAGCACAGATACGCAGTATTTT. Translating it yields CATRAPDIVSTDTQYF.

The gene calls are TRBV28 and TRBJ2-3; 10 bases align to TRBD2. Per the germline V gene, CDR1 is MDHEN and CDR2 is SYDVKM. This CDR3 has 16 amino acids. Unmatched junction bases numbered 9, after V lost 5 bases and J lost 4 bases. The CDR3 spells CASSPLAGDLADTQYF. CDR3 bases: TGTGCCAGCAGTCCCCTAGCGGGAGACCTTGCAGATACGCAGTATTTT.

CDR3 protein: CASSVWAGATGELFF. Written as DNA, the CDR3 is TGTGCCAGCAGCGTATGGGCAGGGGCCACCGGGGAGCTGTTTTTT. The rearrangement uses TRBV9 and TRBJ2-2, with TRBD1 as a possible D gene (6 bases). Trimming stripped 1 base from V and 4 bases from J, with 11 bases between. CDR1 is SGDLS and CDR2 is YYNGEE in the germline V gene. The CDR3 is 15 amino acids.

This chain joins TRBV28 and TRBJ2-7; TRBD2 matches 12 bases. The germline CDR1 and CDR2 sequences are MDHEN and SYDVKM. This CDR3 has 19 amino acids. The V segment lost 5 bases and the J segment 3 bases; nucleotides outside the gene matches: 17. CDR3 sequence (DNA): TGTGCCAGCAGTCCCTCCCAGGGACTAGCGGGTTTTCTGGGCTACGAGCAGTACTTC. Translated: CASSPSQGLAGFLGYEQYF.

This clonotype was found a few times. V gene TRBV6-5 combines with J gene TRBJ2-1, with D perhaps being TRBD1 or TRBD2 (5 bases each). This CDR3 contains 13 residues. CDR1 MNHEY and CDR2 SVGAGI come from the germline V gene. V lost 2 bases, J lost 6 bases, and 8 bases lay in between. This chain's CDR3 is CASSYGGSNEQFF. CDR3 sequence (DNA): TGTGCCAGCAGTTACGGGGGTAGCAATGAGCAGTTCTTC.

The V gene is TRBV6-5, the J gene TRBJ1-1; TRBD1 is a possible D gene (5 bases). V lost 0 bases, J lost 3 bases, and 8 bases lay in between. Germline V gives CDR1 MNHEY, CDR2 SVGAGI. The CDR3 is 14 amino acids. The CDR3 spells CASSYSWGDTEAFF. As DNA, the CDR3 is TGTGCCAGCAGTTACTCATGGGGGGACACTGAAGCTTTCTTT.

The chain uses TRBV20-1 and TRBJ2-1; D is uncertain. The CDR3 consists of 12 residues. Trimming removed 3 bases at V and 3 bases at J, with 6 bases between. Germline V gene lookup returns CDR1 DFQATT and CDR2 SNEGSKA (reference sequence). CDR3 residues: CSASLDYNEQFF. The CDR3 DNA is TGCAGTGCTAGTCTGGACTACAATGAGCAGTTCTTC.

This chain connects TRBV20-1 to TRBJ1-3; a possible D gene is TRBD1 (5 bases). This CDR3 has 17 residues. Trimming stripped 1 base from V and 0 bases from J, with 16 bases between. Per germline, CDR1 DFQATT and CDR2 SNEGSKA (reference sequence). The CDR3 DNA is TGCAGTGCTAGAGTCGAGGGGTACCCTGACTCTGGAAACACCATATATTTT. Residues: CSARVEGYPDSGNTIYF.

The CDR3 reads CASSHPGPLDDEQYF. The CDR3 region has the DNA TGTGCCAGCAGCCACCCGGGACCCTTAGACGACGAGCAGTACTTC. V is TRBV7-3 and J is TRBJ2-7; D might be TRBD1 or TRBD2, each matching 5 bases. Trimming left V 5 bases short and J 5 bases short, with 19 bases between. Germline V gene lookup returns CDR1 SGHTA and CDR2 FQGTGA. This CDR3 has 15 amino acids.

This clonotype has a handful of counts. J is TRBJ1-2 and V is TRBV12-3 or TRBV12-4; 10 nucleotides agree with TRBD1. This CDR3 region has 15 residues. V was pared by 3 bases and J by 8 bases, with 9 bases of the junction left unmatched. The CDR3 bases are TGTGCCAGCAGTTTGGGACAGGGGATCCGCGGGGGCTACACCTTC. Translated, it gives CASSLGQGIRGGYTF.

This clonotype was seen more than once but under ten times. This chain joins TRBV28 and TRBJ1-1, with D unclear. The CDR3 length is 14 residues. Germline CDR1 reads MDHEN; CDR2 reads SYDVKM. V lost 10 bases and J lost 3, with 18 bases in between. The chain's CDR3 is CATSIPPIHTEAFF. The DNA for the CDR3 is TGTGCCACATCAATCCCTCCGATCCACACTGAAGCTTTCTTT.